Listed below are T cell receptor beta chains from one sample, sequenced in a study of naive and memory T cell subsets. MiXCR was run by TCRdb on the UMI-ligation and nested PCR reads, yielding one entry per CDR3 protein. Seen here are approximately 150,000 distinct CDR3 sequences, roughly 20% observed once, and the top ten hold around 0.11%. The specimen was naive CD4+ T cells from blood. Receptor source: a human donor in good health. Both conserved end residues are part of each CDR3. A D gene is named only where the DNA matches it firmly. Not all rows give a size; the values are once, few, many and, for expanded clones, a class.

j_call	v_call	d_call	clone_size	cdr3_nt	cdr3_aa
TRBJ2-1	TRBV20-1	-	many	TGCAGTGCTAGGGACAGAACCTACAATGAGCAGTTCTTC	CSARDRTYNEQFF
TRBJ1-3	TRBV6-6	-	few	TGTGCCAGCAGAGACGTGGGGCTCAACACCATATATTTT	CASRDVGLNTIYF
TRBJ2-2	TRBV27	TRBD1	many	TGTGCCAGCACCCGAGGGGACAGCAACACCGGGGAGCTGTTTTTT	CASTRGDSNTGELFF
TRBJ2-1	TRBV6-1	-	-	TGTGCCAGCAGGAATGGACTGGGGAATGAGCAGTTCTTC	CASRNGLGNEQFF
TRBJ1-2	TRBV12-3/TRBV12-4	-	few	TGTGCCAGCAGTTTAGGGGTGGGGGAATTATATGGCTACACCTTC	CASSLGVGELYGYTF
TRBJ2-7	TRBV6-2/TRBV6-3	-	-	TGTGCCAGCAGTCGAAATAGAGCAGGGGAAGCCCTGTACGAGCAGTACTTC	CASSRNRAGEALYEQYF
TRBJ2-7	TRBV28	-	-	TGTGCCAGCAGTCCCCCAAGGCCCGGTCACTACGAGCAGTACTTC	CASSPPRPGHYEQYF
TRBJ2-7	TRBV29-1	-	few	TGCAGCGTTGAAGAGGGTAGGGGCGAGCAGTACTTC	CSVEEGRGEQYF
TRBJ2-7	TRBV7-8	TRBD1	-	TGTGCCAGCACCGAGGACAGGGTAAACGAGCAGTACTTC	CASTEDRVNEQYF
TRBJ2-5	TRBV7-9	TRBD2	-	TGTGCCAGCAGTCTAGCGGGACTAGCGGGAGTCAGGGAGACCCAGTACTTC	CASSLAGLAGVRETQYF
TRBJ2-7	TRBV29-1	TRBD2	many	TGCAGCTACTCGCTAGCGGTTGGAGGTTACGAGCAGTACTTC	CSYSLAVGGYEQYF
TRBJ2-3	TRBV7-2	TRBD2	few	TGTGCCAGCAGCTTCATAGCGGGAGGCACAGATACGCAGTATTTT	CASSFIAGGTDTQYF
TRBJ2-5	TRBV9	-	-	TGTGCCAGCAGCCTACAGGGAAGTGAGGAGACCCAGTACTTC	CASSLQGSEETQYF
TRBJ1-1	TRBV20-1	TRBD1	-	TGCAGTGCTAGTTCATGGGACAGGACAATTGAAGCTTTCTTT	CSASSWDRTIEAFF
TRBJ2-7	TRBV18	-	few	TGTGCCAGCTCACCTGGGACCGGAGGGTTGGAGCAGTACTTC	CASSPGTGGLEQYF
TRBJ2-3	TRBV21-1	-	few	TGTGCCAGCAGCATAAGCAGGGACGTATTCTTCACAGATACGCAGTATTTT	CASSISRDVFFTDTQYF
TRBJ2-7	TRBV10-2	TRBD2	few	TGCGCCAGCAGTGAGTCGGGACTAGCGGGTAAATACGAGCAGTACTTC	CASSESGLAGKYEQYF
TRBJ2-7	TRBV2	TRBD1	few	TGTGCCAGCAGTGGACAGGGGTTGTACGAGCAGTACTTC	CASSGQGLYEQYF
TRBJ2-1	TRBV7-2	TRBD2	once	TGTGCCAGCAGCAAGGCGGGAGGGCCCTCAGTCAATGAGCAGTTCTTC	CASSKAGGPSVNEQFF
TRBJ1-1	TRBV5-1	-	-	TGCGCCAGCAGCGGGGGACATTCGAACACTGAAGCTTTCTTT	CASSGGHSNTEAFF
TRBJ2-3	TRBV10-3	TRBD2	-	TGTGCCATCAGGAGCGGGAGGGCCCCTAAAGATACGCAGTATTTT	CAIRSGRAPKDTQYF
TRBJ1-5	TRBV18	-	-	TGTGCCAGCTCCCTCGGCCTCGGCAATCAGCCCCAGCATTTT	CASSLGLGNQPQHF
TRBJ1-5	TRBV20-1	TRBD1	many	TGCAGTGCAGGGACAGGGAGCCAGCCCCAGCATTTT	CSAGTGSQPQHF
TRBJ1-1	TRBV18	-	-	TGTGCCAGCTCACCAGACACCTTGAACACTGAAGCTTTCTTT	CASSPDTLNTEAFF
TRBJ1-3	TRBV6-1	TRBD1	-	TGTGCCAGCAGGGACAGGCCCTTTGGAAACACCATATATTTT	CASRDRPFGNTIYF
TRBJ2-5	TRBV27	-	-	TGTGCCAGCAGTTCCCTAGGCCCGCGGGAGACCCAGTACTTC	CASSSLGPRETQYF
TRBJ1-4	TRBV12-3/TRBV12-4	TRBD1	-	TGTGCCAGCCGCAGGGGGCCAACTAATGAAAAACTGTTTTTT	CASRRGPTNEKLFF
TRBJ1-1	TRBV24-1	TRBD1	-	TGTGCCACCAGAAAGACAGGGACGAACACTGAAGCTTTCTTT	CATRKTGTNTEAFF
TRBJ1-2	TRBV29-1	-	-	TGCAGCGTTGTGGGCGGGGAGGGCTATGGCTACACCTTC	CSVVGGEGYGYTF
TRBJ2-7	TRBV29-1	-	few	TGCAGCGGGGGTATGGGGGCAAGGGAAGGATACGAGCAGTACTTC	CSGGMGAREGYEQYF
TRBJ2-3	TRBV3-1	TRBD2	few	TGTGCCAGCAGCCAGGGAGGACTAGCGGAATCCACAGATACGCAGTATTTT	CASSQGGLAESTDTQYF
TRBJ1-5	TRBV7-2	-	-	TGTGCCAGCAGCTTAGGGGCCGGGTTCAGGGCTCAGCCCCAGCATTTT	CASSLGAGFRAQPQHF
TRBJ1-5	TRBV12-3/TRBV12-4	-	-	TGTGCCAGCAGTGCCGGACGGGTTCGCAATCAGCCCCAGCATTTT	CASSAGRVRNQPQHF
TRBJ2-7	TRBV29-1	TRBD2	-	TGCAGCGTCCAGCGGGGGGCGGCCCCGGGCGAGCAGTACTTC	CSVQRGAAPGEQYF
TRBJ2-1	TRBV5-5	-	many	TGTGCCAGCAGCTTGGATGGGAACTCCTACAATGAGCAGTTCTTC	CASSLDGNSYNEQFF
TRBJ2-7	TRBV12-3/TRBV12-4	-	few	TGTGCCAGCAGTGCCTTTTTCACGGGGGGCGGTGAGCAGTACTTC	CASSAFFTGGGEQYF
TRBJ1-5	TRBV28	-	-	TGTGCCAGCATCCCAGGGCGCCTCGGGGCTCAGCCCCAGCATTTT	CASIPGRLGAQPQHF